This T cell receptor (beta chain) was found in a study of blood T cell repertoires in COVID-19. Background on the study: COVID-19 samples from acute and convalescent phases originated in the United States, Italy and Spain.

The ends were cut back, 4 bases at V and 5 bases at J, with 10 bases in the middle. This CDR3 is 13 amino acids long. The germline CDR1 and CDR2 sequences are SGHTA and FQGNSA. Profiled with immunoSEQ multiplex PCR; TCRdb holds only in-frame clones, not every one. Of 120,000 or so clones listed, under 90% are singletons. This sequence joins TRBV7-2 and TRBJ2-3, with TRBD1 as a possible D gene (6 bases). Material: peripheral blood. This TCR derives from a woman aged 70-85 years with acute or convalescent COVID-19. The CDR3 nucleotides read TGTGCCAGCAGCTCCAACAGGGTAGATACGCAGTATTTT. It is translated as CASSSNRVDTQYF.